These T cell receptor beta chains were read from a single sample in a study of blood T cell repertoires in COVID-19. Method: immunoSEQ multiplex PCR; TCRdb's copy keeps in-frame clones and lacks some. The sample shows under 95,000 clones, more than 75% of them seen only once. Sequencing was carried out using peripheral blood. The receptors derive from an elderly woman with acute or convalescent COVID-19. Each CDR3 is given with its conserved first and last residue. Fields, in order: J gene, D gene, clone size, V gene, CDR3 DNA, CDR3 protein. The D gene is left open where the match is weak. The size entry is marked missing in some rows and otherwise reads once, few, many or a size class.

J: TRBJ1-6
D: -
size: -
V: TRBV11-2
DNA: TGTGCCAGCAGCTTAGTCACGGGATCCTATAATTCACCCCTCCACTTT
CDR3: CASSLVTGSYNSPLHF

J: TRBJ2-3
D: TRBD1
size: -
V: TRBV14
DNA: TGTGCCAGCAGCCACCGACAGGGGTCAGATACGCAGTATTTT
CDR3: CASSHRQGSDTQYF

J: TRBJ2-1
D: TRBD2
size: -
V: TRBV10-2
DNA: TGCGCCAGCAGTAGGACAGGGGTCTCCGGGACTAGCGGGAGGATGAATGAGCAGTTCTTC
CDR3: CASSRTGVSGTSGRMNEQFF

J: TRBJ2-7
D: -
size: -
V: TRBV10-3
DNA: TGTGCCATCAGTGGTACCGGTGGAGGGGCTGGGGAGCAGTACTTC
CDR3: CAISGTGGGAGEQYF

J: TRBJ1-1
D: TRBD1
size: -
V: TRBV6-2/TRBV6-3
DNA: TGTGCCAGCAGTGCCGGACAGGGTGGCACTGAAGCTTTCTTT
CDR3: CASSAGQGGTEAFF

J: TRBJ1-5
D: TRBD1
size: -
V: TRBV6-1
DNA: TGTGCCAGCAGGGAATTTAGGGACAGAAGCTATCAGCCCCAGCATTTT
CDR3: CASREFRDRSYQPQHF

J: TRBJ2-5
D: -
size: -
V: TRBV4-1
DNA: TGCGCCAGCAGCCCCCTCGGGAGTGGGGATGAGACCCAGTACTTC
CDR3: CASSPLGSGDETQYF

J: TRBJ1-2
D: -
size: -
V: TRBV7-9
DNA: TGTGCCAGCAGCTTAACCCGGGGGACCTCGACCCGAGATGGCTACACCTTC
CDR3: CASSLTRGTSTRDGYTF

J: TRBJ2-1
D: -
size: -
V: TRBV19
DNA: TGTGCCAGTAGTAAACTGACAGCACACAATGAGCAGTTCTTC
CDR3: CASSKLTAHNEQFF

J: TRBJ1-5
D: TRBD1
size: once
V: TRBV6-5
DNA: TGTGCCAGCCGGACAGGGGGAAATCAGCCCCAGCATTTT
CDR3: CASRTGGNQPQHF

J: TRBJ2-7
D: TRBD1
size: -
V: TRBV28
DNA: TGTGCCAGCAGTTTACCCCTGACAGGGAACCACGAGCAGTACTTC
CDR3: CASSLPLTGNHEQYF

J: TRBJ1-6
D: -
size: -
V: TRBV5-1
DNA: TGCGCCAGCAGCTTGGTGGGACAAATAATTTCACCCCTCCACTTT
CDR3: CASSLVGQIISPLHF

J: TRBJ2-3
D: TRBD2
size: -
V: TRBV5-1
DNA: TGCGCCAGCAGCTTGGCCCTAGCGGGGGGCACAGATACGCAGTATTTT
CDR3: CASSLALAGGTDTQYF

J: TRBJ2-2
D: TRBD1
size: -
V: TRBV5-1
DNA: TGCGCCAGCAGCTTACAGGGGGACACCGGGGAGCTGTTTTTT
CDR3: CASSLQGDTGELFF

J: TRBJ1-5
D: -
size: -
V: TRBV27
DNA: TGTGCCAGCAGTTTATATAGCACGCTCAATAATCAGCCCCAGCATTTT
CDR3: CASSLYSTLNNQPQHF

J: TRBJ2-3
D: -
size: -
V: TRBV3-1/TRBV3-2
DNA: TGTGCCAGCGGACGGAGGGGCTCGGATACGCAGTATTTT
CDR3: CASGRRGSDTQYF

J: TRBJ1-6
D: TRBD1
size: once
V: TRBV25-1
DNA: TGTGCCAGCGGTCCAGGGGGCTATTCACCCCTCCACTTT
CDR3: CASGPGGYSPLHF

J: TRBJ1-2
D: TRBD1
size: -
V: TRBV6-5
DNA: TGTGCCAGCAGCAACCAGGGGGCTATTAACTATGGCTACACCTTC
CDR3: CASSNQGAINYGYTF

J: TRBJ2-5
D: TRBD1
size: -
V: TRBV6-5
DNA: TGTGCCAGCAGGGACCCAGGGGGCCAAGAGACCCAGTACTTC
CDR3: CASRDPGGQETQYF

J: TRBJ1-4
D: -
size: -
V: TRBV5-1
DNA: TGCGCCAGCAGCGCCGATACAGGGTCGCCAGGTGAAAAACTGTTTTTT
CDR3: CASSADTGSPGEKLFF

J: TRBJ2-5
D: TRBD2
size: once
V: TRBV27
DNA: TGTGCCAGCAGTTTCAAAGGTTCCGGGACTAGCGGGAGGTTGTACTTC
CDR3: CASSFKGSGTSGRLYF

J: TRBJ1-1
D: -
size: -
V: TRBV5-1
DNA: TGCGCCAGCAGCTACTTCGGGGGAACGGTGAACACTGAAGCTTTCTTT
CDR3: CASSYFGGTVNTEAFF

J: TRBJ1-1
D: -
size: few
V: TRBV5-4
DNA: TGTGCCAGCAGCCAGGGAAGGGAGAACACTGAAGCTTTCTTT
CDR3: CASSQGRENTEAFF

J: TRBJ2-2
D: TRBD2
size: -
V: TRBV4-2
DNA: TGTGCCAGCAGCCAAGAACCGCCTAGCGGGGGGGCCCCCGGGGAGCTGTTTTTT
CDR3: CASSQEPPSGGAPGELFF

J: TRBJ2-3
D: -
size: -
V: TRBV20-1
DNA: TGCAGTGCTAGTCGGAGTGGCACAGATACGCAGTATTTT
CDR3: CSASRSGTDTQYF

J: TRBJ1-2
D: TRBD1
size: -
V: TRBV15
DNA: TGTGCCACCAGCAGAGGTACAGGGGGCTCTGGCTACACCTTC
CDR3: CATSRGTGGSGYTF